The 27 T cell receptor beta chains listed next were all sequenced from one sample in a study of T cell responses to AZD1222 COVID-19 vaccine. Method: immunoSEQ multiplex PCR; TCRdb's copy keeps in-frame clones and lacks some. Here the sample spans roughly 120,000 clones, about nine tenths being singletons. Sequences were derived from peripheral blood, sampled on day 0 of AZD1222 vaccination. These receptors all stem from an adult in good health.

This clone has a handful of counts. The junction shows a germline mismatch at one end, possibly a read error. The rearrangement uses TRBV18 and TRBJ1-1, with D possibly matching TRBD1 (6 bases). The CDR3 spans 12 residues. Per the germline V gene, CDR1 is KGHSH and CDR2 is LQKENI. The CDR3 region has the DNA TGTGTCAGCTTCGCGGGGGCAGGGGAAGCTTTCTTT. It specifies CVSFAGAGEAFF.

In its sample, this clone was seen once. J is TRBJ2-7 and V is TRBV25-1; unclear D gene. V was clipped by 9 bases and J by 2 bases, with 17 bases between them. CDR3 length: 14 amino acids. The germline V gene encodes CDR1 MGHDK and CDR2 SYGVNS. CDR3 sequence (DNA): TGTGCCAGTCAAGACCTGGGCAGTCCCTACGAGCAGTACTTC. This codes for CASQDLGSPYEQYF.

V and J are TRBV5-1 and TRBJ2-1; 7 bases map to TRBD1. The CDR3 extends over 15 amino acids. Trimming removed 0 bases from V and 9 bases from J; junction bases left unmatched: 9. Germline lookup yields CDR1 SGHRS and CDR2 YFSETQ. The CDR3 loop is CASSLVGAGGFEQFF. The DNA of the CDR3 is TGCGCCAGCAGCTTGGTAGGGGCAGGGGGTTTTGAGCAGTTCTTC.

The V call is TRBV27, the J call TRBJ1-2; TRBD1 aligns across 7 bases. CDR3 length: 16 residues. The ends lost 8 bases at V and 0 bases at J; junction bases unmatched: 12. Germline values: CDR1 MNHEY, CDR2 SMNVEV (reference sequence). The chain's CDR3 is CASLPDITGANYGYTF. The CDR3 DNA follows: TGTGCCAGCCTGCCAGATATCACAGGGGCTAACTATGGCTACACCTTC.

This sequence joins TRBV5-6 and TRBJ1-2; D not resolved. The germline CDR1 and CDR2 sequences are SGHDT and YYEEEE. The CDR3 runs to 15 residues. V dropped 3 bases and J dropped 4 bases, with 16 bases sitting between them. Here the CDR3 DNA reads TGTGCCAGCAGCTCGCGACGGGGTAGGATCTATGGCTACACCTTC. Translation: CASSSRRGRIYGYTF.

The chain has TRBV7-3 and TRBJ2-1; D remains ambiguous. Germline V gene sequence: CDR1 SGHTA, CDR2 FQGTGA. Deletions cut 1 base from V and 7 bases from J, with 5 bases between. This CDR3 spans 12 amino acids. This CDR3 reads CASSLNGNEQFF. CDR3 nucleotide sequence: TGTGCCAGCAGCTTAAACGGGAATGAGCAGTTCTTC. The full variable domain, with the rest looked up from reference TRBV7-3 and TRBJ2-1, is GAGVSQTPSNKVTEKGKYVELRCDPISGHTALYWYRQSLGQGPEFLIYFQGTGAADDSGLPNDRFFAVRPEGSVSTLKIQRTERGDSAVYLCASSLNGNEQFFGPGTRLTVL.

This chain uses TRBV5-6 with TRBJ1-2; a possible D gene is TRBD1 (6 bases). From germline, CDR1 is SGHDT and CDR2 YYEEEE. Trimming removed 4 bases from V and 7 bases from J, with 14 bases in between. This CDR3 spans 13 amino acids. CDR3 sequence: CASSPLSGAGYTF. The CDR3 region has the DNA TGTGCCAGCAGCCCCCTGTCAGGGGCTGGCTACACCTTC.

A single count supports this clone. The gene calls are TRBV24-1 and TRBJ2-3; 9 nucleotides align to TRBD2. Germline-derived CDR1 and CDR2 are KGHDR and SFDVKD. J was trimmed by 0 bases and V by 9 bases; bases with no gene match: 6. The CDR3 has 15 amino acids. CDR3 sequence (DNA): TGTGCCACCGCGGGGGGGGCCTCGAGCACAGATACGCAGTATTTT. It codes for CATAGGASSTDTQYF.

The genes are TRBV24-1 and TRBJ1-5; perhaps TRBD1 as D (6 bases). CDR1 and CDR2 from the germline V gene are KGHDR and SFDVKD. CDR3 length: 14 amino acids. The V and J ends lost 7 bases and 7 bases respectively, with 16 bases between them. CDR3 amino acids: CATSPGGAEQPQHF. In DNA, the CDR3 is TGTGCCACCAGCCCGGGGGGGGCCGAACAGCCCCAGCATTTT.

This chain joins TRBV19 and TRBJ2-3, with 7 bases fitting TRBD2. The CDR3 is made up of 16 amino acids. Trimming at V came to 7 bases and at J to 1 base, leaving 11 bases not matched to a gene. Germline lookup yields CDR1 LNHDA and CDR2 SQIVND (reference sequence). CDR3 sequence (DNA): TGTGCCAGTACCTCTCTTCGGGGGGTGGGCACAGATACGCAGTATTTT. Amino acids: CASTSLRGVGTDTQYF.

This chain uses TRBV24-1 with TRBJ2-5, with 7 bases aligning to TRBD2. CDR3 length: 16 amino acids. Trimming took 0 bases from V and 4 from J; bases not matched to a gene: 7. Germline loops: CDR1 KGHDR, CDR2 SFDVKD. The CDR3 nucleotides are TGTGCCACCAGTGATTTGGGATCGGGGGGACCAGAGACCCAGTACTTC. Its translation: CATSDLGSGGPETQYF.

The chain employs TRBV28 and TRBJ2-5; D is uncertain. Per the germline V gene, CDR1 is MDHEN and CDR2 is SYDVKM. The CDR3 is 16 residues long. Deletions cut 5 bases from V and 2 bases from J, with 18 bases between. As DNA, the CDR3 is TGTGCCAGCAGTCCCCCCTTCGGGTGGAAACAAGAGACCCAGTACTTC. Translation: CASSPPFGWKQETQYF.

This clone has just one count. The rearrangement links TRBV18 to TRBJ1-2; 7 nucleotides match TRBD1. Germline V lookup: CDR1 KGHSH, CDR2 LQKENI. There are 15 residues in the CDR3. Losses at the gene ends were 2 bases for V and 8 bases for J; bases not matched to a gene: 11. In nucleotides, the CDR3 is TGTGCCAGCTCACCAATGGGCGAGGGGGCGCGAGGCTACACCTTC. It is translated as CASSPMGEGARGYTF.

The rearrangement joins TRBV24-1 to TRBJ1-2, with 7 positions matching TRBD1. The germline V gene encodes CDR1 KGHDR and CDR2 SFDVKD. The trim removed 5 bases at V and 7 bases at J, leaving 6 bases unmatched. The CDR3 extends over 13 amino acids. CDR3 sequence (DNA): TGTGCCACCAGTGCCCGGACAGGATCTGGCTACACCTTC. Translation: CATSARTGSGYTF.

This sequence joins TRBV7-6 and TRBJ2-5, with TRBD2 matching over 7 bases. CDR3 size: 14 residues. Germline CDR1 is SGHVS and CDR2 is FNYEAQ. Unmatched junction bases numbered 2, after V lost 0 bases and J lost 4 bases. The CDR3 sequence: CASSLAPGGETQYF. The CDR3, as DNA: TGTGCCAGCAGCTTAGCGCCGGGAGGAGAGACCCAGTACTTC.

This chain connects TRBV5-6 to TRBJ1-2, with a possible D match to TRBD1 (5 bases). Germline loops: CDR1 SGHDT, CDR2 YYEEEE. V shed 7 bases and J shed 4 bases, with 17 bases lying between them. CDR3 length: 14 amino acids. The CDR3 loop reads CASSFRVGVYGYTF. In DNA form, the CDR3 reads TGTGCCAGCTCGTTCAGGGTCGGTGTCTATGGCTACACCTTC.

The chain links TRBV11-3 to TRBJ2-1; TRBD2 matches 7 bases. Germline V lookup: CDR1 SGHNT, CDR2 YENEEA. V shed 5 bases, J shed 5 bases, and the junction held 6 bases outside the gene matches. The CDR3 spans 14 residues. This chain's CDR3 is CASSKRTSHNEQFF. CDR3 sequence (DNA): TGTGCCAGCAGCAAAAGGACTAGTCACAATGAGCAGTTCTTC.

This clone has more than one count but fewer than ten. The chain combines TRBV7-9 with TRBJ1-5, with TRBD1 matching over 11 bases. The CDR3 contains 14 residues. In germline, CDR1 is SEHNR, CDR2 FQNEAQ (reference sequence). V dropped 4 bases and J dropped 5; count of bases not matched to a gene: 1. CDR3: CASSSGQGDQPQHF. As DNA, the CDR3 is TGTGCCAGCAGCTCGGGACAGGGGGATCAGCCCCAGCATTTT.

The chain combines TRBV12-5 with TRBJ2-1, with D hard to call. The CDR3 loop spans 14 amino acids. From germline, CDR1 is LGHNT and CDR2 FRNRAP. Deletions cut 2 bases from V and 2 bases from J, with 7 bases between. CDR3 protein: CASGLISPYNEQFF. CDR3 coding DNA: TGTGCTAGTGGTTTGATTTCGCCCTACAATGAGCAGTTCTTC.

The rearrangement joins TRBV7-9 to TRBJ2-7, with unresolved D. Between the trimmed V and J ends, which lost 5 bases and 0 bases, there was a span of 14 bases. The CDR3 extends over 15 amino acids. The germline V gene has CDR1 SEHNR and CDR2 FQNEAQ (reference sequence). Here the CDR3 reads CASSLDGRTSYEQYF. CDR3 bases: TGTGCCAGCAGCCTGGACGGCCGCACCTCCTACGAGCAGTACTTC.

V and J are TRBV9 and TRBJ1-1; D remains ambiguous. Deletions cut 0 bases from V and 4 bases from J, with 13 bases between. The germline gives CDR1 SGDLS, CDR2 YYNGEE. This CDR3 is 15 amino acids long. The CDR3 reads CASSVGVMLGTEAFF. The CDR3 DNA sequence: TGTGCCAGCAGCGTAGGGGTGATGTTAGGCACTGAAGCTTTCTTT.

The chain employs TRBV4-1 and TRBJ2-3; D gene ambiguous. In germline, CDR1 is MGHRA, CDR2 YSYEKL. The V end was cut by 0 bases, the J end by 6 bases, with 13 bases between. This CDR3 comprises 15 residues. For the CDR3, the DNA is TGCGCCAGCAGCCAAGATCCTCAGAGTAGGGATACGCAGTATTTT. Translated, it gives CASSQDPQSRDTQYF.

Here the CDR3 DNA reads TGTGCCAGCAGCTTGAGTCAGGGGACTTCCTACGAGCAGTACTTC. This sequence encodes CASSLSQGTSYEQYF. V gene TRBV5-8 combines with J gene TRBJ2-7; D may be TRBD1 or TRBD2 (6 bases each). Germline V CDR1 and CDR2: SGHTS, YDEGEE. Trimming removed 1 base at V and 1 base at J, with 12 bases between. The CDR3 runs to 15 residues. Complete variable domain (other parts from reference TRBV5-8 and TRBJ2-7): EAGVTQSPTHLIKTRGQQATLRCSPISGHTSVYWYQQALGLGLQFLLWYDEGEERNRGNFPPRFSGRQFPNYSSELNVNALELEDSALYLCASSLSQGTSYEQYFGPGTRLTVT.

The chain recombines TRBV4-1 with TRBJ2-3, with TRBD2 identical over 8 bases. V lost 4 bases to trimming and J lost 0 bases; unmatched junction nucleotides: 6. CDR1 MGHRA and CDR2 YSYEKL come from the germline V gene. The CDR3 totals 16 residues. In nucleotides, the CDR3 is TGCGCCAGCAGCCTAGCGGGGACGGCTAGCACAGATACGCAGTATTTT. This encodes CASSLAGTASTDTQYF.

The V call is TRBV3-1 (or the pseudogene TRBV3-2), the J call TRBJ1-2; the D is unclear. Trimming took 4 bases from V and 4 from J, leaving 16 bases between them. The CDR3 contains 15 residues. Per germline, CDR1 LGHDT and CDR2 YNNKEL (reference sequence). The CDR3 DNA reads as TGTGCCAGCAGCCCGCAAGCAAGGCAGTTCTATGGCTACACCTTC. Its translation is CASSPQARQFYGYTF.

The genes are TRBV7-2 and TRBJ2-2; 13 bases line up with TRBD2. Per germline, CDR1 SGHTA and CDR2 FQGNSA. CDR3 size: 14 residues. V was clipped by 5 bases and J by 9 bases; unmatched bases: 3. Here the CDR3 reads CASSRTSGGRELFF. The CDR3 bases are TGTGCCAGCAGCAGGACTAGCGGGGGAAGGGAGCTGTTTTTT.

The chain joins TRBV5-6 to TRBJ2-5; tentatively, D is TRBD1 (5 bases). V was trimmed by 6 bases and J by 2 bases, leaving 14 bases between them. Germline CDR1 is SGHDT and CDR2 is YYEEEE. This CDR3 is built from 14 residues. CDR3 bases: TGTGCCAGCAAAGGGGTGGGGCGACAAGAGACCCAGTACTTC. Its translation: CASKGVGRQETQYF.